The rows below give T cell receptor beta chains drawn from one sample of a study of cytomegalovirus exposure and HLA in healthy donors. This table comes from immunoSEQ multiplex PCR, and its TCRdb copy is limited to in-frame clones, with some not included. The sample has over 100,000 clones; about 9.2% are singletons. Material for sequencing was PBMCs. The source of these receptors is a woman aged 40 to 55 in good health and CMV-seropositive. Each CDR3 is given with its conserved first and last residue. The D gene is left open where the match is weak. Size values are once, few and many counts, or a class for expanded clones, and some rows have none.

j_gene: TRBJ1-6
d_gene: NA
len: 17
v_gene: TRBV7-2
abundance: few
CDR3nt: TGTGCCAGCAGCTCTCATTACGGGGGGGGCCCTAATTCACCCCTCCACTTT
CDR3aa: CASSSHYGGGPNSPLHF

j_gene: TRBJ2-1
d_gene: TRBD1
len: 13
v_gene: TRBV2
abundance: NA
CDR3nt: TGTGCCGGACAGGGGAAGGAGTACAATGAGCAGTTCTTC
CDR3aa: CAGQGKEYNEQFF

j_gene: TRBJ2-1
d_gene: NA
len: 13
v_gene: TRBV5-1
abundance: NA
CDR3nt: TGCGCCAGCAGCATCGAATCTGGACTACACCAGTTCTTC
CDR3aa: CASSIESGLHQFF

j_gene: TRBJ1-2
d_gene: TRBD1
len: 15
v_gene: TRBV11-2
abundance: few
CDR3nt: TGTGCCAGCAGCAGGACAGGGGGCGCGGACTATGGCTACACCTTC
CDR3aa: CASSRTGGADYGYTF

j_gene: TRBJ2-1
d_gene: NA
len: 13
v_gene: TRBV6-6
abundance: once
CDR3nt: TGTGCCAGCAGTTACAGCGGGCCCAATGAGCAGTTCTTC
CDR3aa: CASSYSGPNEQFF

j_gene: TRBJ1-2
d_gene: NA
len: 11
v_gene: TRBV20-1
abundance: few
CDR3nt: TGCAGTGCTAGACTCAGGGGAAGCTACACCTTC
CDR3aa: CSARLRGSYTF

j_gene: TRBJ1-5
d_gene: NA
len: 17
v_gene: TRBV7-8
abundance: few
CDR3nt: TGTGCCAGCAGCTACTCAGGGGCGAGAGGGGGCAATCAGCCCCAGCATTTT
CDR3aa: CASSYSGARGGNQPQHF

j_gene: TRBJ2-3
d_gene: TRBD2
len: 15
v_gene: TRBV18
abundance: few
CDR3nt: TGTGCCAGCTCACCATCTAGCGGAGCCACAGATACGCAGTATTTT
CDR3aa: CASSPSSGATDTQYF

j_gene: TRBJ2-3
d_gene: NA
len: 13
v_gene: TRBV7-3
abundance: NA
CDR3nt: TGTGCCAGCAGCCGGGGGAGCACAGATACGCAGTATTTT
CDR3aa: CASSRGSTDTQYF

j_gene: TRBJ1-1
d_gene: NA
len: 14
v_gene: TRBV9
abundance: NA
CDR3nt: TGTGCCAGCAGCGTACGACCACAGGCCTCTGAAGCTTTCTTT
CDR3aa: CASSVRPQASEAFF

j_gene: TRBJ2-1
d_gene: TRBD2
len: 17
v_gene: TRBV7-2
abundance: few
CDR3nt: TGTGCCAGCAGCTTACGAGAGCGGGGGGGGAGGTTCGATGAGCAGTTCTTC
CDR3aa: CASSLRERGGRFDEQFF

j_gene: TRBJ2-3
d_gene: TRBD2
len: 14
v_gene: TRBV2
abundance: NA
CDR3nt: TGTGCCAGCAATGGACTAGCGGGCACAGATACGCAGTATTTT
CDR3aa: CASNGLAGTDTQYF

j_gene: TRBJ2-3
d_gene: TRBD2
len: 18
v_gene: TRBV5-4
abundance: NA
CDR3nt: TGTGCCAGCAGCCCCGGGACTAGCGGGGGGGCGCTCACAGATACGCAGTATTTT
CDR3aa: CASSPGTSGGALTDTQYF

j_gene: TRBJ2-5
d_gene: NA
len: 14
v_gene: TRBV5-1
abundance: few
CDR3nt: TGCGCCAGCACCCGGGGTACCATACAAGAGACCCAGTACTTC
CDR3aa: CASTRGTIQETQYF

j_gene: TRBJ1-2
d_gene: NA
len: 15
v_gene: TRBV5-1
abundance: NA
CDR3nt: TGCGCCAGCAGCTTGGGTGACAGGCCATACTATGGCTACACCTTC
CDR3aa: CASSLGDRPYYGYTF

j_gene: TRBJ1-2
d_gene: TRBD1
len: 14
v_gene: TRBV19
abundance: few
CDR3nt: TGTGCCAGTAGTATACGGGACAGGGGGCGAAACTACACCTTC
CDR3aa: CASSIRDRGRNYTF

j_gene: TRBJ2-2
d_gene: NA
len: 15
v_gene: TRBV7-8
abundance: few
CDR3nt: TGTGCCAGCAGCTTAGGGACTACCCCTGTCGGGGAGCTGTTTTTT
CDR3aa: CASSLGTTPVGELFF

j_gene: TRBJ1-6
d_gene: TRBD1
len: 17
v_gene: TRBV7-2
abundance: NA
CDR3nt: TGTGCCAGCAGCCAGAAGATGGGGACAGGTTATAATTCACCCCTCCACTTT
CDR3aa: CASSQKMGTGYNSPLHF

j_gene: TRBJ1-1
d_gene: NA
len: 15
v_gene: TRBV5-1
abundance: NA
CDR3nt: TGCGCCAGCAGCATGGGGGGAACAGGAGACACTGAAGCTTTCTTT
CDR3aa: CASSMGGTGDTEAFF

j_gene: TRBJ2-7
d_gene: TRBD2
len: 17
v_gene: TRBV27
abundance: few
CDR3nt: TGTGCCAGCAGTTTTCTGAGCGGGACTAGCGATTCCTACGAGCAGTACTTC
CDR3aa: CASSFLSGTSDSYEQYF

j_gene: TRBJ2-2
d_gene: TRBD1
len: 17
v_gene: TRBV7-9
abundance: few
CDR3nt: TGTGCCAGCAGCTTAGCTTGGACAGGGAGTTACACCGGGGAGCTGTTTTTT
CDR3aa: CASSLAWTGSYTGELFF

j_gene: TRBJ1-1
d_gene: NA
len: 14
v_gene: TRBV7-2
abundance: few
CDR3nt: TGTGCCAGCAGCTTAGTCCCGGGGAACACTGAAGCTTTCTTT
CDR3aa: CASSLVPGNTEAFF

j_gene: TRBJ2-5
d_gene: NA
len: 12
v_gene: TRBV2
abundance: NA
CDR3nt: TGTGCCAGCAGCAGGGGAGAGGAGACCCAGTACTTC
CDR3aa: CASSRGEETQYF

j_gene: TRBJ1-5
d_gene: NA
len: 15
v_gene: TRBV4-1
abundance: few
CDR3nt: TGCGCCAGCAGCCAAGAAGGACAGAGCAATCAGCCCCAGCATTTT
CDR3aa: CASSQEGQSNQPQHF

j_gene: TRBJ2-2
d_gene: NA
len: 15
v_gene: TRBV2
abundance: few
CDR3nt: TGTGCCAGCAGGAGCGGGACAGGTCCAGCCGGGGAGCTGTTTTTT
CDR3aa: CASRSGTGPAGELFF

j_gene: TRBJ1-2
d_gene: NA
len: 15
v_gene: TRBV7-2
abundance: NA
CDR3nt: TGTGCCAGCAGCTTATCGGGGTCCCGAGACTATGGCTACACCTTC
CDR3aa: CASSLSGSRDYGYTF

j_gene: TRBJ2-1
d_gene: NA
len: 16
v_gene: TRBV19
abundance: once
CDR3nt: TGTGCCAGTAGTATAGTGTCAGGGGAGGGGAGGAATGAGCAGTTCTTC
CDR3aa: CASSIVSGEGRNEQFF

j_gene: TRBJ2-2
d_gene: NA
len: 17
v_gene: TRBV21-1
abundance: few
CDR3nt: TGTGCCAGCAGCAAGGAAGAACTGTCGGTTGGGAGTGGGGAGCTGTTTTTT
CDR3aa: CASSKEELSVGSGELFF

j_gene: TRBJ2-2
d_gene: TRBD1
len: 16
v_gene: TRBV6-5
abundance: NA
CDR3nt: TGTGCCAGCAGTTCCCTACGCTTACAGGGGACCGGGGAGCTGTTTTTT
CDR3aa: CASSSLRLQGTGELFF

j_gene: TRBJ1-1
d_gene: NA
len: 14
v_gene: TRBV5-4
abundance: few
CDR3nt: TGTGCCAGCAGCCCCGGGACACGGAACACTGAAGCTTTCTTT
CDR3aa: CASSPGTRNTEAFF

j_gene: TRBJ1-1
d_gene: TRBD1
len: 15
v_gene: TRBV6-6
abundance: few
CDR3nt: TGTGCCAGCAGTCGGGGACAGGTCTTGAACACTGAAGCTTTCTTT
CDR3aa: CASSRGQVLNTEAFF

j_gene: TRBJ2-2
d_gene: TRBD2
len: 15
v_gene: TRBV7-2
abundance: many
CDR3nt: TGTGCCAGCAGCTTAGGGGCGGGAGGGTCCGGGGAGCTGTTTTTT
CDR3aa: CASSLGAGGSGELFF

j_gene: TRBJ2-5
d_gene: TRBD2
len: 16
v_gene: TRBV4-2
abundance: few
CDR3nt: TGTGCCAGCAGCCAAATACTTGGGAGCGGGGCAGAGACCCAGTACTTC
CDR3aa: CASSQILGSGAETQYF

j_gene: TRBJ2-3
d_gene: TRBD2
len: 15
v_gene: TRBV5-1
abundance: NA
CDR3nt: TGCGCCAGCAGCCCTAGCGGGGGGGCCGCGGATACGCAGTATTTT
CDR3aa: CASSPSGGAADTQYF

j_gene: TRBJ1-2
d_gene: NA
len: 13
v_gene: TRBV10-3
abundance: NA
CDR3nt: TGTGCCATCAGTGATCTGGGCTCCGGTGGCTACACCTTC
CDR3aa: CAISDLGSGGYTF

j_gene: TRBJ2-5
d_gene: TRBD2
len: 16
v_gene: TRBV27
abundance: NA
CDR3nt: TGTGCCAGCAGAGAGCGGGGGGCGATCAGGCAAGAGACCCAGTACTTC
CDR3aa: CASRERGAIRQETQYF

j_gene: TRBJ1-2
d_gene: TRBD1
len: 14
v_gene: TRBV5-6
abundance: few
CDR3nt: TGTGCCAGCACCCGACAGGGGGGACGTTATGGCTACACCTTC
CDR3aa: CASTRQGGRYGYTF

j_gene: TRBJ1-5
d_gene: NA
len: 13
v_gene: TRBV7-2
abundance: few
CDR3nt: TGTGCCAGCAGCTTTTATAGCAATCAGCCCCAGCATTTT
CDR3aa: CASSFYSNQPQHF

j_gene: TRBJ2-5
d_gene: TRBD1
len: 13
v_gene: TRBV5-1
abundance: few
CDR3nt: TGCGCCAGCAGCGACCGGACAGGGCTTACCCAGTACTTC
CDR3aa: CASSDRTGLTQYF

j_gene: TRBJ2-1
d_gene: TRBD2
len: 18
v_gene: TRBV5-1
abundance: NA
CDR3nt: TGCGCCAGCAGCCCCCACGGACTAGCGGGGGGGACCTACAATGAGCAGTTCTTC
CDR3aa: CASSPHGLAGGTYNEQFF

j_gene: TRBJ1-5
d_gene: NA
len: 14
v_gene: TRBV6-1
abundance: few
CDR3nt: TGTGCCAGCAGTGAAGCAGCGAGGGATCAGCCCCAGCATTTT
CDR3aa: CASSEAARDQPQHF

j_gene: TRBJ2-3
d_gene: TRBD1
len: 12
v_gene: TRBV29-1
abundance: few
CDR3nt: TGCGGCTCTCGGACAGGGACAGATACGCAGTATTTT
CDR3aa: CGSRTGTDTQYF

j_gene: TRBJ2-2
d_gene: TRBD1
len: 16
v_gene: TRBV9
abundance: few
CDR3nt: TGTGCCAGCAGCGTAGTAGGGACAGGAAACACCGGGGAGCTGTTTTTT
CDR3aa: CASSVVGTGNTGELFF

j_gene: TRBJ1-1
d_gene: TRBD1
len: 13
v_gene: TRBV9
abundance: NA
CDR3nt: TGTGCCAGCAGCCGGACAGGCACAGAAGAAGCTTTCTTT
CDR3aa: CASSRTGTEEAFF

j_gene: TRBJ1-1
d_gene: NA
len: 13
v_gene: TRBV29-1
abundance: NA
CDR3nt: TGCAGCGTTGAGGTGGCCGGGGGAAAGGAAGCTTTCTTT
CDR3aa: CSVEVAGGKEAFF

j_gene: TRBJ1-1
d_gene: NA
len: 14
v_gene: TRBV7-9
abundance: few
CDR3nt: TGTGCCAGCAGCCCCCGGCTCGGAGGCACTGAAGCTTTCTTT
CDR3aa: CASSPRLGGTEAFF

j_gene: TRBJ1-3
d_gene: NA
len: 16
v_gene: TRBV5-1
abundance: few
CDR3nt: TGCGCCAGCAGCTTGGATTTACCGAGCTCTGGAAACACCATATATTTT
CDR3aa: CASSLDLPSSGNTIYF

j_gene: TRBJ2-1
d_gene: NA
len: 14
v_gene: TRBV6-5
abundance: NA
CDR3nt: TGTGCCAGCAGCTCAGGGGACTCCTACAATGAGCAGTTCTTC
CDR3aa: CASSSGDSYNEQFF